Listed here are 8 T cell receptor beta chains from one sample, sequenced in a study of human T cells and chemical hapten exposure (dated by TCRdb to 2020 to 2022). Library creation used RACE. Sequencing used a NextSeq 500. TCRdb reprocessing: public reads trimmed at Q25 with fastp, clones called with MiXCR, in-frame beta chains kept. Every entry covers one CDR3 protein and lists the most common genes and DNA from its rows. The sample includes some 400,000 distinct CDR3 sequences, with 4.5% to 5.5% observed a single time. 2.5% to 3% of the sample goes to the ten largest clones. In the paper's terms, the time point label means: pre-sensitization, week 0. The sample's treatment or condition label is to be understood as: therapeutic diphenylcyclopropenone sensitization with weekly scalp DPC. The input for sequencing was whole blood, taken in connection with sensitization to the hapten diphenylcyclopropenone (DPC). Source of these receptors: a woman between 45 and 60 years old with alopecia areata. Some clones in this sample may be carry-over from other donors' samples.

This clonotype has only a few counts. The chain combines TRBV20-1 with TRBJ2-7, with D perhaps matching TRBD1 (5 bases). Germline CDR1 is DFQATT and CDR2 is SNEGSKA (reference sequence). Trimming removed 4 bases at V and 7 bases at J, with 11 bases between. The CDR3 has 11 amino acids. The CDR3 coding sequence is TGCAGTGCTAAGGGGTCTCTGGAGCAGTACTTC. This encodes CSAKGSLEQYF.

This clonotype was seen many times. The rearrangement links TRBV5-1 to TRBJ2-6; 13 positions agree with TRBD2. The CDR3 runs 17 residues. In germline, CDR1 is SGHRS, CDR2 YFSETQ. V lost 3 bases, J lost 0 bases, and 0 bases stayed unmatched. The CDR3 nucleotides read TGCGCCAGCAGCTGGACTAGCGGGGGCTCTGGGGCCAACGTCCTGACTTTC. Translated, it gives CASSWTSGGSGANVLTF.

The chain has TRBV6-1 and TRBJ2-6; possibly TRBD2 for D (7 bases). This CDR3 is 20 amino acids long. V lost 3 bases to trimming and J lost 2 bases, with 23 bases between them. Germline CDR1 MNHNS, CDR2 SASEGT. The CDR3 loop is CASSDRGSGGPGAGANVLTF. As DNA, the CDR3 is TGTGCCAGCAGTGACAGAGGATCCGGGGGGCCTGGCGCTGGGGCCAACGTCCTGACTTTC.

This clonotype was seen many times. The rearrangement joins TRBV14 to TRBJ2-7; perhaps D is TRBD1 or TRBD2 (5 bases each). With 6 bases removed from V and 2 bases from J, the gap between germline ends came to 20 bases. CDR1 and CDR2 (germline): SGHDN, FVKESK. This CDR3 has 16 residues. Written as DNA, the CDR3 is TGTGCCAGCAGTTATCTTGCCCGGGGCTCGGCCTACGAGCAGTACTTC. Its protein product is CASSYLARGSAYEQYF.

There are a few counts of this clonotype. The chain employs TRBV20-1 and TRBJ2-3; 10 bases match TRBD1. CDR1 is DFQATT and CDR2 is SNEGSKA in the germline V gene (reference sequence). Losses at the gene ends were 5 bases for V and 5 bases for J; bases not matched to a gene: 13. There are 16 residues in the CDR3. CDR3 coding DNA: TGCAGTGCTGGCGGTCAGACAGGGGGCTTAGTAGATACGCAGTATTTT. This gives the protein CSAGGQTGGLVDTQYF.

The rearrangement joins TRBV2 to TRBJ2-1, with D possibly matching TRBD2 (6 bases). The CDR3 totals 12 residues. V lost 6 bases and J 6 bases, leaving 9 bases between the germline ends. Germline lookup yields CDR1 SNHLY and CDR2 FYNNEI. This CDR3 is CASRRGPNEQFF. DNA of the CDR3: TGTGCCAGCAGGCGGGGCCCCAATGAGCAGTTCTTC.

The chain joins TRBV7-2 to TRBJ2-1, with D perhaps TRBD2 (5 bases). Trimming took off 4 bases at V and 9 bases at J, with 16 bases between the two ends. The CDR3 length is 14 residues. CDR1 and CDR2 (germline): SGHTA, FQGNSA. CDR3 coding DNA: TGTGCCAGCAGCTACGCTAGCCACGGAATTGAGCAGTTCTTC. Translating it yields CASSYASHGIEQFF. The full variable domain, its missing parts supplied by reference TRBV7-2 and TRBJ2-1, is GAGVSQSPSNKVTEKGKDVELRCDPISGHTALYWYRQSLGQGLEFLIYFQGNSAPDKSGLPSDRFSAERTGGSVSTLTIQRTQQEDSAVYLCASSYASHGIEQFFGPGTRLTVL.

This clonotype was detected a few times. The rearrangement uses TRBV9 and TRBJ1-4, with D possibly matching TRBD1 (6 bases). Trimming left V 4 bases short and J 5 bases short, with 18 bases between. The CDR3 runs 16 residues. Germline V gene data show CDR1 as SGDLS and CDR2 as YYNGEE. CDR3: CASSSGVRSVNEKLFF. CDR3 DNA: TGTGCCAGCAGCTCAGGGGTCAGGTCGGTAAATGAAAAACTGTTTTTT.